Sequencing of this TCR beta chain was carried out in a study of control samples from healthy donors and cancer patients. The protocol was immunoSEQ multiplex PCR, while the TCRdb copy is restricted to in-frame clones and leaves out a portion. The sample holds 150,000 to 200,000 clones, nearly 96% seen once. This clone was seen once. The CDR3 consists of 14 residues. The germline V gene has CDR1 MNHEY and CDR2 SVGAGI. Trimming shortened V by 2 bases and J by 2 bases, and 10 bases separated the two germline ends. The sequence was obtained from a woman in her 30s in good health. This chain connects TRBV6-5 to TRBJ2-7; D gene uncertain. Sequencing was done on a sample of blood. CDR3 sequence reads: CASSYPRPPYEQYF. The CDR3 nucleotides are TGTGCCAGCAGTTACCCTCGACCCCCCTACGAGCAGTACTTC.